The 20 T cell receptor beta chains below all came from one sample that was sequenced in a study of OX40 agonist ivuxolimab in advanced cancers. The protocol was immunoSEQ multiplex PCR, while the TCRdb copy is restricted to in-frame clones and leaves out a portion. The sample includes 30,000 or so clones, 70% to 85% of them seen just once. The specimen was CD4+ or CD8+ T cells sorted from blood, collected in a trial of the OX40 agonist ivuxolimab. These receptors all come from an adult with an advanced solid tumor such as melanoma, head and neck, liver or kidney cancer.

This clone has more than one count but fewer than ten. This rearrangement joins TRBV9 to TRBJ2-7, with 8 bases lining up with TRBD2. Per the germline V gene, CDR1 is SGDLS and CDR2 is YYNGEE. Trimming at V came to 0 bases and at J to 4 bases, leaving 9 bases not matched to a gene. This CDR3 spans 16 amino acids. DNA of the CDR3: TGTGCCAGCAGCGTAGATGCGGGAGGTTCGCTTTACGAGCAGTACTTC. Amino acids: CASSVDAGGSLYEQYF.

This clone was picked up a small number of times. The CDR3 loop reads CASSPNRGQTDTQYF. In DNA, the CDR3 is TGTGCCAGCAGTCCCAACAGGGGGCAGACAGATACGCAGTATTTT. The rearrangement joins TRBV28 to TRBJ2-3; 9 bases fit TRBD1. This CDR3 contains 15 residues. Germline CDR1 MDHEN, CDR2 SYDVKM. Trimming cost V 5 bases and J 3 bases; bases outside gene matches: 6.

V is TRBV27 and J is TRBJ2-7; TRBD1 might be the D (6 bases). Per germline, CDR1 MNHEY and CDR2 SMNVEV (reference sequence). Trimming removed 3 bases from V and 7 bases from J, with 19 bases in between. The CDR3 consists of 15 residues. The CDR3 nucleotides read TGTGCCAGCAGTTTGGTCTCGGACAGTTTGAGTGAGCAGTACTTC. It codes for CASSLVSDSLSEQYF.

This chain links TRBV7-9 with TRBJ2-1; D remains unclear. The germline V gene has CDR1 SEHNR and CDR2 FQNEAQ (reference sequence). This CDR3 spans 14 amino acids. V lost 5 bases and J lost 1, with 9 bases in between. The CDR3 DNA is TGTGCCAGCAGCGCGGAACGGTCCTACAATGAGCAGTTCTTC. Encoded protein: CASSAERSYNEQFF.

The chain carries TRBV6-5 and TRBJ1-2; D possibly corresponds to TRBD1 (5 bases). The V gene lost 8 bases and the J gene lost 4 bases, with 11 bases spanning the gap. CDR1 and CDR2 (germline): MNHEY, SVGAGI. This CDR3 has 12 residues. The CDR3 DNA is TGTGCCAGCTCCGGGGCGACCTATGGCTACACCTTC. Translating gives CASSGATYGYTF.

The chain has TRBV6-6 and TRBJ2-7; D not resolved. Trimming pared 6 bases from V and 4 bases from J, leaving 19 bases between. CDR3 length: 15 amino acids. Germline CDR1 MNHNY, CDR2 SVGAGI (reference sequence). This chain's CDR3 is CASSPPAPADYEQYF. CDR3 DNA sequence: TGTGCCAGCAGCCCTCCTGCCCCGGCGGATTACGAGCAGTACTTC.

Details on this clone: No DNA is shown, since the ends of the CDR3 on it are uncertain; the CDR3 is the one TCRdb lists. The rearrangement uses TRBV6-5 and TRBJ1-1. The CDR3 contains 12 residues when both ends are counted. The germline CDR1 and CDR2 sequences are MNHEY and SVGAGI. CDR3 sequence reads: CASSTSTREAFF.

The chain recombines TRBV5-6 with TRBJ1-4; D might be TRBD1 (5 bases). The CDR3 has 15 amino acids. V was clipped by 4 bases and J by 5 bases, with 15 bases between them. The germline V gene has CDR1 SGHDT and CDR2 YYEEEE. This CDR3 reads CASSRTGTENEKLFF. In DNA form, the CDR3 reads TGTGCCAGCAGCAGAACCGGGACGGAGAATGAAAAACTGTTTTTT.

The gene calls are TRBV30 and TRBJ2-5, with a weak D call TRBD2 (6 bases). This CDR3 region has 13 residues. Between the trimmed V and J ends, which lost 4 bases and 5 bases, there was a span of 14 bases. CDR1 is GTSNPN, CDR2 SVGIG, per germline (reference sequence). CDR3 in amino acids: CAWNPPGRETQYF. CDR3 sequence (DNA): TGTGCCTGGAACCCCCCAGGGAGGGAGACCCAGTACTTC.

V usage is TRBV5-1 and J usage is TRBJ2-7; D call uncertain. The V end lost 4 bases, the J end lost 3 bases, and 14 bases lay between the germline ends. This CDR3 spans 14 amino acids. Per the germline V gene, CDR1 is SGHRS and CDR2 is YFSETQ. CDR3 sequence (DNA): TGCGCCAGCAGCCCCTCCCCTGGAAACTACGAGCAGTACTTC. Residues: CASSPSPGNYEQYF.

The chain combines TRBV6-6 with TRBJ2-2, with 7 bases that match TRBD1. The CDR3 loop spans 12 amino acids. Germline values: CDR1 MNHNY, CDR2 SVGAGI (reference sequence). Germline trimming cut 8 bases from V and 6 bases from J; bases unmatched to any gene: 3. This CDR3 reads CASVGGPGELFF. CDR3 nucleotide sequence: TGTGCCAGCGTAGGGGGCCCCGGGGAGCTGTTTTTT.

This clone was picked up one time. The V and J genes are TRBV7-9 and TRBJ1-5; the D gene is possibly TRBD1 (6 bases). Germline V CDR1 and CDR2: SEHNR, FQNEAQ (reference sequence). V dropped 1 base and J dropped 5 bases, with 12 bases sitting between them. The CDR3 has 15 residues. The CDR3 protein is CASSLGWGADQPQHF. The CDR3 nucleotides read TGTGCCAGCAGCTTAGGGTGGGGGGCGGATCAGCCCCAGCATTTT.

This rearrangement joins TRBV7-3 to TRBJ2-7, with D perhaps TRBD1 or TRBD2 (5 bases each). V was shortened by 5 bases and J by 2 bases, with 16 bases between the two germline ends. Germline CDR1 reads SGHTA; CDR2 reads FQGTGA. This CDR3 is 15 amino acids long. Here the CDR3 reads CASSPSGTVTYEQYF. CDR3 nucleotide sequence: TGTGCCAGCAGCCCCTCCGGGACGGTTACCTACGAGCAGTACTTC.

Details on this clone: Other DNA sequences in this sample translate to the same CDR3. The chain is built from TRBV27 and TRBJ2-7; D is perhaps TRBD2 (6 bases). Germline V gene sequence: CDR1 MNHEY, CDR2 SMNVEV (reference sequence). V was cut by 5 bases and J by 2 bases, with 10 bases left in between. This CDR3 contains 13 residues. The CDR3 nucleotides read TGTGCCAGCAGTCTCGGGACTCCCTACGAGCAGTACTTC. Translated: CASSLGTPYEQYF.

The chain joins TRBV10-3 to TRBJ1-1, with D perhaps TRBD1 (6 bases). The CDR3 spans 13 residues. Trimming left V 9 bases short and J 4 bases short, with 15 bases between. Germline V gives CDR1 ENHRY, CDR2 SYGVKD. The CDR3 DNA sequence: TGTGCCATACAGGGCGGGCCGGGCACTGAAGCTTTCTTT. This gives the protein CAIQGGPGTEAFF.

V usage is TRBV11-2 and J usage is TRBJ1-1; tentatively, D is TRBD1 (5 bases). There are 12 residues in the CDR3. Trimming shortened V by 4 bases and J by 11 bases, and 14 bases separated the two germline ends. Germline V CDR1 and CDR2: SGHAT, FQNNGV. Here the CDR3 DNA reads TGTGCCAGCAGCTGGGACGGAAGGGAGGCTTTCTTT. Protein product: CASSWDGREAFF. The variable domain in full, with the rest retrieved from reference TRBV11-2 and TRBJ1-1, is EAGVAQSPRYKIIEKRQSVAFWCNPISGHATLYWYQQILGQGPKLLIQFQNNGVVDDSQLPKDRFSAERLKGVDSTLKIQPAKLEDSAVYLCASSWDGREAFFGQGTRLTVV.

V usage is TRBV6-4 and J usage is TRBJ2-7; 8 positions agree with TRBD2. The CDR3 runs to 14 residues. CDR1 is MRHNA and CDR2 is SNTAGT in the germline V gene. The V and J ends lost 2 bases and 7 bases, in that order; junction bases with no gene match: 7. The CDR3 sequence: CASSDGSGTPEQYF. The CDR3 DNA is TGTGCCAGCAGTGACGGTAGCGGGACACCGGAGCAGTACTTC.

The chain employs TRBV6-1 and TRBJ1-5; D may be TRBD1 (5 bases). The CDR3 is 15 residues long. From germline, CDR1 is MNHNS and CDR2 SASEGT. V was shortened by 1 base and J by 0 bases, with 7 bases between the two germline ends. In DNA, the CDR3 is TGTGCCAGCAGTGAAGGGGACGGTAGCAATCAGCCCCAGCATTTT. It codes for CASSEGDGSNQPQHF.

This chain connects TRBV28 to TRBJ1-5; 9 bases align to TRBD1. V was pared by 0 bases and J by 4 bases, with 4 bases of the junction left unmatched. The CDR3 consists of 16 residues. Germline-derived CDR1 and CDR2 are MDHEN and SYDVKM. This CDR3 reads CASSLWSGTGNQPQHF. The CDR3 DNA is TGTGCCAGCAGTTTATGGAGTGGGACAGGGAATCAGCCCCAGCATTTT. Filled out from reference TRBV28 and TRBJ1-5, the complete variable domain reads DVKVTQSSRYLVKRTGEKVFLECVQDMDHENMFWYRQDPGLGLRLIYFSYDVKMKEKGDIPEGYSVSREKKERFSLILESASTNQTSMYLCASSLWSGTGNQPQHFGDGTRLSIL.

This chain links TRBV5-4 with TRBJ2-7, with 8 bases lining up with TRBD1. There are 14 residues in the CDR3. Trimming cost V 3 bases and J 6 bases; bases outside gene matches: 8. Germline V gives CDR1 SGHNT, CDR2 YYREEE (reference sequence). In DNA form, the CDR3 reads TGTGCCAGCAGCTCCGACGCAGGGGGCGGCGAGCAGTACTTC. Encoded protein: CASSSDAGGGEQYF. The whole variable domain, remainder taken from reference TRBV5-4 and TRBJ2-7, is ETGVTQSPTHLIKTRGQQVTLRCSSQSGHNTVSWYQQALGQGPQFIFQYYREEENGRGNFPPRFSGLQFPNYSSELNVNALELDDSALYLCASSSDAGGGEQYFGPGTRLTVT.